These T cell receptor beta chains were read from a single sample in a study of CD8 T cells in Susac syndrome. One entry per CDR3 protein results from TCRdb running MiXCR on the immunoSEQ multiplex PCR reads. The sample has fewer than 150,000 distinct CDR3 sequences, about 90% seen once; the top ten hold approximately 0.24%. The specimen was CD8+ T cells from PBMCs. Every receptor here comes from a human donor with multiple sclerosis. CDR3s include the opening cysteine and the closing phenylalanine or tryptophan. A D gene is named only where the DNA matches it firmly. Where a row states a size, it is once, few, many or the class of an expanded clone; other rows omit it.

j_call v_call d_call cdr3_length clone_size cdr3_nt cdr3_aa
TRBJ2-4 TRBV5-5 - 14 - TGTGCCAGCAGCTTGGGGCTATCCAAAAACATTCAGTACTTC CASSLGLSKNIQYF
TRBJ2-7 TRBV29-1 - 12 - TGCAGCGCCCGGACAGCCGCCTACGAGCAGTACTTC CSARTAAYEQYF
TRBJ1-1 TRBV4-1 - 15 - TGCGCCAGCAGCCAAGAGGCGGGAACTTGGCCTGAAGCTTTCTTT CASSQEAGTWPEAFF
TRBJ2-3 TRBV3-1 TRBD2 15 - TGTGCCAGCAGCCAAGAATCGGGACTAGAAGATACGCAGTATTTT CASSQESGLEDTQYF
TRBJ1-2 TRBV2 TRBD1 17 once TGTGCCAGCAGTAAACAGGGGCCTGGATATTCTAACTATGGCTACACCTTC CASSKQGPGYSNYGYTF
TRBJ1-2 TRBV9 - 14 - TGTGCCAGCAGCGTAGCCGACACCCTCTATGGCTACACCTTC CASSVADTLYGYTF
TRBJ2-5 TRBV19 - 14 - TGTGCCAGTAGTATACCTGGCGGATTAGCGACCCAGTACTTC CASSIPGGLATQYF
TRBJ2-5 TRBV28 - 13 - TGTGCCAGCAGTTCGGGCCTCGGGGAGACCCAGTACTTC CASSSGLGETQYF
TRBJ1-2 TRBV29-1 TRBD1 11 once TGCAGCGTGGGACAGGGATATGGCTACACCTTC CSVGQGYGYTF
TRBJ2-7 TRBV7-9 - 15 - TGTGCCAGCAGCTTAGCCGGGACGGCCTCCTACGAGCAGTACTTC CASSLAGTASYEQYF
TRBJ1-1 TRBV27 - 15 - TGTGCCAGCAGTCCCAGCCCCGGATCAGAAGCTGAAGCTTTCTTT CASSPSPGSEAEAFF
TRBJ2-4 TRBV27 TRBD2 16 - TGTGCCAGCAGTTTAGACTCTGGCGGGAGTCGTTACATTCAGTACTTC CASSLDSGGSRYIQYF
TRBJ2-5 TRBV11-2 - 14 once TGTGCCAGCAGCTACGACATTCCGCAAGAGACCCAGTACTTC CASSYDIPQETQYF
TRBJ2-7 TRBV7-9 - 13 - TGTGCCAGCAGCATGGGACCTTTCTACGAGCAGTACTTC CASSMGPFYEQYF
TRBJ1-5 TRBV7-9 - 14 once TGTGCCAGCAGCTTAGCGTTCGATAATCAGCCCCAGCATTTT CASSLAFDNQPQHF
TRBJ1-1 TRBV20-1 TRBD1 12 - TGCAGTGCGAGGACAGGGCATACTGAAGCTTTCTTT CSARTGHTEAFF
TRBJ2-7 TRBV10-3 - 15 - TGTGCCATCAGTGACCCTAGGGGGAGTAGCAACGAGCAGTACTTC CAISDPRGSSNEQYF
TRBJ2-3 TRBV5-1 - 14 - TGCGCCAGCAGCTTGGTCGGGAACACAGATACGCAGTATTTT CASSLVGNTDTQYF
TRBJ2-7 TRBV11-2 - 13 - TGTGCCAGCAGCTTAGATGACTGGAACGAGCAGTACTTC CASSLDDWNEQYF
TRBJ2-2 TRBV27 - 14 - TGTGCCAGCACAGACCGTATAGACTCCGGGGAGCTGTTTTTT CASTDRIDSGELFF
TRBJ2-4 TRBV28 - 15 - TGTGCCAGCAGTTTGCCCGGGATGGGTTTTAACATTCAGTACTTC CASSLPGMGFNIQYF
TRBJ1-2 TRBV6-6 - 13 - TGTGCCAGCAGTTACGAGGGTTCGGGAGGCTACACCTTC CASSYEGSGGYTF
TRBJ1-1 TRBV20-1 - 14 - TGCAGTCCCATCAACCCGGGACAGAACACTGAAGCTTTCTTT CSPINPGQNTEAFF
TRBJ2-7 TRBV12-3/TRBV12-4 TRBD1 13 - TGTGCCAGCAGTTCCGGGACAGGGAGGGAGCAGTACTTC CASSSGTGREQYF
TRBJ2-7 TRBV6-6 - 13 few TGTGCCAGCAGTTTTCAGGGAAACTACGAGCAGTACTTC CASSFQGNYEQYF
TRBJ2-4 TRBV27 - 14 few TGTGCCAGCCAAGCCCGCCTAGCCAAAAACATTCAGTACTTC CASQARLAKNIQYF
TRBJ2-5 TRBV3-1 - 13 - TGTGCCAGCAGCCAAGAAAACCAAGAGACCCAGTACTTC CASSQENQETQYF
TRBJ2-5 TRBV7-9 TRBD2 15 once TGTGCCAGCAGCTTTGTAGCGGGGGGACCTGAACAGCAGTACTTC CASSFVAGGPEQQYF
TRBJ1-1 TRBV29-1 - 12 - TGCAGCGTTGAAAACGGGAGGACTGAAGCTTTCTTT CSVENGRTEAFF
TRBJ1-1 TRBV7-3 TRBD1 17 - TGTGCCAGCAGCTTAATAGGGACAGGGGGCTTGAACACTGAAGCTTTCTTT CASSLIGTGGLNTEAFF
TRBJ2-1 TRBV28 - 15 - TGTGCCAGCAGTTTGCGAGGAATCACCTACAATGAGCAGTTCTTC CASSLRGITYNEQFF
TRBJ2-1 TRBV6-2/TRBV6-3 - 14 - TGTGCCAGCAGCCGCGCAGGGGTTAGTGATGAGCAGTTCTTC CASSRAGVSDEQFF
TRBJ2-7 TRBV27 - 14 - TGTGCCAGCAGCTCGCCGGAGACCAGCTACGAGCAGTACTTC CASSSPETSYEQYF
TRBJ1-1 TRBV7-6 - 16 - TGTGCCAGCAGCTTCTTGGTCGGAGATGCGAGCGCTGAAGCTTTCTTT CASSFLVGDASAEAFF
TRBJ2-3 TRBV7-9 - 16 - TGTGCCAGCAGCCCCCTGGTGGGACCCAGCACAGATACGCAGTATTTT CASSPLVGPSTDTQYF
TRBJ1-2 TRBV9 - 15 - TGTGCCAGCAGCCCTTACTTGACAGACGACTATGGCTACACCTTC CASSPYLTDDYGYTF
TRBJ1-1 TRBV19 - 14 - TGTGCCAGTAGTTTCCGACGAAAGAACACTGAAGCTTTCTTT CASSFRRKNTEAFF
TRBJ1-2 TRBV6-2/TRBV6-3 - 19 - TGTGCCAGCAGCACCCCTACTCTGACGCGGGCGGAGGCTAACTATGGCTACACCTTC CASSTPTLTRAEANYGYTF
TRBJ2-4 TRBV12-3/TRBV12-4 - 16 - TGTGCCAGCGGGGGGTCTGTGATATCGGCCAAAAACATTCAGTACTTC CASGGSVISAKNIQYF
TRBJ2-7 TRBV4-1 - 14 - TGCGCCAGCAGCCTCGGGCCCCGAACCTACGAGCAGTACTTC CASSLGPRTYEQYF
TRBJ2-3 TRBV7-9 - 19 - TGTGCCAGCAGCTTAACGGGAAGGTTGGGCGCCCCTAGCACAGATACGCAGTATTTT CASSLTGRLGAPSTDTQYF
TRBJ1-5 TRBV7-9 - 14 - TGTGCCAGCAGCTTAGCGGGTAACAATCAGCCCCAGCATTTT CASSLAGNNQPQHF
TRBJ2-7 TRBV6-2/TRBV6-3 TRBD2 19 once TGTGCCAGCACCTTTGCCCCTCCGGGACTAGCGGGAGAGTTCTACGAGCAGTACTTC CASTFAPPGLAGEFYEQYF
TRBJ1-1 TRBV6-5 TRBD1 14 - TGTGCCAGCAGTTACCTGGGACAGGGCGCTGAAGCTTTCTTT CASSYLGQGAEAFF
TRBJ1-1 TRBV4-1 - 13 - TGCGCCAGCAGGGATCCGGGGAACACTGAAGCTTTCTTT CASRDPGNTEAFF